This is a list of T cell receptor beta chains from one sample in a study of blood T cell repertoires in COVID-19. TCRdb keeps only in-frame clones here, not all; method: immunoSEQ multiplex PCR. The sample lists fewer than 250,000 clones; 80% were seen once. Sample: PBMCs or T cells enriched from blood (not recorded which). The source is a woman aged 35 to 49 with acute COVID-19. CDR3s include the opening cysteine and the closing phenylalanine or tryptophan.

J gene: TRBJ2-1; V gene: TRBV15; CDR3 protein: CATSREQVNEQFF
J gene: TRBJ2-5; V gene: TRBV15; CDR3 protein: CATSPLVAGQETQYF
J gene: TRBJ2-3; V gene: TRBV7-9; CDR3 protein: CASSFSGVDTQYF
J gene: TRBJ2-6; V gene: TRBV4-1; CDR3 protein: CASSPNLGVSTGANVLTF
J gene: TRBJ2-1; V gene: TRBV5-1; CDR3 protein: CASSGGTVNEQFF
J gene: TRBJ2-1; V gene: TRBV7-9; CDR3 protein: CASSLVISGNEQFF
J gene: TRBJ1-6; V gene: TRBV28; CDR3 protein: CASSQQYYDNSPLHF
J gene: TRBJ1-6; V gene: TRBV18; CDR3 protein: CASSPRQGDNSPLHF
J gene: TRBJ1-4; V gene: TRBV27; CDR3 protein: CASRSFVGQDNEKLFF
J gene: TRBJ2-5; V gene: TRBV5-1; CDR3 protein: CASSSQGARGETQYF
J gene: TRBJ1-2; V gene: TRBV7-8; CDR3 protein: CASSLATGGVGYTF
J gene: TRBJ2-1; V gene: TRBV7-3; CDR3 protein: CASSLTRDNEQFF
J gene: TRBJ1-4; V gene: TRBV7-8; CDR3 protein: CASSLRGQFNEKLFF
J gene: TRBJ2-7; V gene: TRBV20-1; CDR3 protein: CSASPSGRAPEQYF
J gene: TRBJ1-5; V gene: TRBV6-1; CDR3 protein: CASSEVWTGGSQPQHF
J gene: TRBJ2-2; V gene: TRBV14; CDR3 protein: CASSQNSGTYTGELFF
J gene: TRBJ2-1; V gene: TRBV4-1; CDR3 protein: CASSQGDPQSGYEQFF
J gene: TRBJ2-5; V gene: TRBV18; CDR3 protein: CASQFALQETQYF
J gene: TRBJ2-1; V gene: TRBV13; CDR3 protein: CASSLPTGTSNEQFF
J gene: TRBJ1-5; V gene: TRBV30; CDR3 protein: CAYTTGGNQPQHF
J gene: TRBJ2-7; V gene: TRBV10-1; CDR3 protein: CASSEQIGAYEQYF
J gene: TRBJ1-1; V gene: TRBV19; CDR3 protein: CASSIVPGGNTEAFF
J gene: TRBJ2-2; V gene: TRBV2; CDR3 protein: CARTGTGNTGELFF
J gene: TRBJ1-1; V gene: TRBV30; CDR3 protein: CAWAGQFKAEAFF
J gene: TRBJ2-2; V gene: TRBV28; CDR3 protein: CASIGGFANTGELFF
J gene: TRBJ1-2; V gene: TRBV4-3; CDR3 protein: CASSHQGQGAGGYTF
J gene: TRBJ2-1; V gene: TRBV27; CDR3 protein: CASSFHNNEQFF
J gene: TRBJ1-5; V gene: TRBV6-2/TRBV6-3; CDR3 protein: CASSSRQGAVQPQHF
J gene: TRBJ2-1; V gene: TRBV24-1; CDR3 protein: CATSDPYRAGTLHNEQFF
J gene: TRBJ1-1; V gene: TRBV29-1; CDR3 protein: CSVAWDTSNTEAFF
J gene: TRBJ1-1; V gene: TRBV27; CDR3 protein: CASSPYMNTEAFF
J gene: TRBJ1-1; V gene: TRBV11-2; CDR3 protein: CASSSTGQMNTEAFF
J gene: TRBJ1-1; V gene: TRBV7-8; CDR3 protein: CASSPSLGTEAFF
J gene: TRBJ2-5; V gene: TRBV9; CDR3 protein: CASSNRGLGETQYF
J gene: TRBJ1-3; V gene: TRBV5-1; CDR3 protein: CASSLGGLSGNTIYF
J gene: TRBJ1-2; V gene: TRBV28; CDR3 protein: CASSSGQALYGYTF
J gene: TRBJ2-5; V gene: TRBV28; CDR3 protein: CASTDTGGIQETQYF
J gene: TRBJ2-7; V gene: TRBV7-2; CDR3 protein: CASRPTPTYEQYF
J gene: TRBJ1-1; V gene: TRBV9; CDR3 protein: CASSVGGRGMNTEAFF
J gene: TRBJ2-3; V gene: TRBV29-1; CDR3 protein: CSVGIRSTDTQYF
J gene: TRBJ2-3; V gene: TRBV7-9; CDR3 protein: CASSSGVSTDTQYF
J gene: TRBJ1-1; V gene: TRBV19; CDR3 protein: CASREYMSTEAFF
J gene: TRBJ1-4; V gene: TRBV5-1; CDR3 protein: CASSWSSGEKLFF
J gene: TRBJ1-1; V gene: TRBV19; CDR3 protein: CASSSLWKGRKTEAFF
J gene: TRBJ1-1; V gene: TRBV5-1; CDR3 protein: CASSLAAGANTEAFF